The clone carrying this T cell receptor (beta chain) was seen just once. The antigen remains undetermined. Looked up from germline, CDR1 is MGHDK and CDR2 is SYGVNS. This CDR3 region has 14 residues. Unmatched junction bases numbered 5, after V lost 4 bases and J lost 3 bases. Unstimulated Tregs (CD4+CD25+CD127-) and CD4+CD25- non-Tregs were sorted from PBMCs. The sample originates from a study of Tregs in tolerant kidney transplant recipients. Study-wide context: The nonmyeloablative bone marrow transplants came from related graft donors, with transient mixed chimerism. The study's findings and limits: Activated donor B cell expansion appeared to reveal the most relevant donor-specific TCRbeta repertoire. Biological reproducibility was not directly addressed, but technical replication error appeared minimal.

TCRdb keeps only in-frame clones here, not all; method: immunoSEQ multiplex PCR. Seen here are approximately 75,000 clones, around 90% observed once, and the top ten hold approximately 0.37%. The source is a human donor who received a combined kidney and bone marrow transplant. The chain couples TRBV25-1 to TRBJ2-7; 8 nucleotides match TRBD1. Sequencing was performed on Tregs from blood, taken before the transplant. The DNA of the CDR3 is TGTGCCAGCAGTGCCGACAGGGGCCACTACGAGCAGTACTTC. Amino acid sequence: CASSADRGHYEQYF.